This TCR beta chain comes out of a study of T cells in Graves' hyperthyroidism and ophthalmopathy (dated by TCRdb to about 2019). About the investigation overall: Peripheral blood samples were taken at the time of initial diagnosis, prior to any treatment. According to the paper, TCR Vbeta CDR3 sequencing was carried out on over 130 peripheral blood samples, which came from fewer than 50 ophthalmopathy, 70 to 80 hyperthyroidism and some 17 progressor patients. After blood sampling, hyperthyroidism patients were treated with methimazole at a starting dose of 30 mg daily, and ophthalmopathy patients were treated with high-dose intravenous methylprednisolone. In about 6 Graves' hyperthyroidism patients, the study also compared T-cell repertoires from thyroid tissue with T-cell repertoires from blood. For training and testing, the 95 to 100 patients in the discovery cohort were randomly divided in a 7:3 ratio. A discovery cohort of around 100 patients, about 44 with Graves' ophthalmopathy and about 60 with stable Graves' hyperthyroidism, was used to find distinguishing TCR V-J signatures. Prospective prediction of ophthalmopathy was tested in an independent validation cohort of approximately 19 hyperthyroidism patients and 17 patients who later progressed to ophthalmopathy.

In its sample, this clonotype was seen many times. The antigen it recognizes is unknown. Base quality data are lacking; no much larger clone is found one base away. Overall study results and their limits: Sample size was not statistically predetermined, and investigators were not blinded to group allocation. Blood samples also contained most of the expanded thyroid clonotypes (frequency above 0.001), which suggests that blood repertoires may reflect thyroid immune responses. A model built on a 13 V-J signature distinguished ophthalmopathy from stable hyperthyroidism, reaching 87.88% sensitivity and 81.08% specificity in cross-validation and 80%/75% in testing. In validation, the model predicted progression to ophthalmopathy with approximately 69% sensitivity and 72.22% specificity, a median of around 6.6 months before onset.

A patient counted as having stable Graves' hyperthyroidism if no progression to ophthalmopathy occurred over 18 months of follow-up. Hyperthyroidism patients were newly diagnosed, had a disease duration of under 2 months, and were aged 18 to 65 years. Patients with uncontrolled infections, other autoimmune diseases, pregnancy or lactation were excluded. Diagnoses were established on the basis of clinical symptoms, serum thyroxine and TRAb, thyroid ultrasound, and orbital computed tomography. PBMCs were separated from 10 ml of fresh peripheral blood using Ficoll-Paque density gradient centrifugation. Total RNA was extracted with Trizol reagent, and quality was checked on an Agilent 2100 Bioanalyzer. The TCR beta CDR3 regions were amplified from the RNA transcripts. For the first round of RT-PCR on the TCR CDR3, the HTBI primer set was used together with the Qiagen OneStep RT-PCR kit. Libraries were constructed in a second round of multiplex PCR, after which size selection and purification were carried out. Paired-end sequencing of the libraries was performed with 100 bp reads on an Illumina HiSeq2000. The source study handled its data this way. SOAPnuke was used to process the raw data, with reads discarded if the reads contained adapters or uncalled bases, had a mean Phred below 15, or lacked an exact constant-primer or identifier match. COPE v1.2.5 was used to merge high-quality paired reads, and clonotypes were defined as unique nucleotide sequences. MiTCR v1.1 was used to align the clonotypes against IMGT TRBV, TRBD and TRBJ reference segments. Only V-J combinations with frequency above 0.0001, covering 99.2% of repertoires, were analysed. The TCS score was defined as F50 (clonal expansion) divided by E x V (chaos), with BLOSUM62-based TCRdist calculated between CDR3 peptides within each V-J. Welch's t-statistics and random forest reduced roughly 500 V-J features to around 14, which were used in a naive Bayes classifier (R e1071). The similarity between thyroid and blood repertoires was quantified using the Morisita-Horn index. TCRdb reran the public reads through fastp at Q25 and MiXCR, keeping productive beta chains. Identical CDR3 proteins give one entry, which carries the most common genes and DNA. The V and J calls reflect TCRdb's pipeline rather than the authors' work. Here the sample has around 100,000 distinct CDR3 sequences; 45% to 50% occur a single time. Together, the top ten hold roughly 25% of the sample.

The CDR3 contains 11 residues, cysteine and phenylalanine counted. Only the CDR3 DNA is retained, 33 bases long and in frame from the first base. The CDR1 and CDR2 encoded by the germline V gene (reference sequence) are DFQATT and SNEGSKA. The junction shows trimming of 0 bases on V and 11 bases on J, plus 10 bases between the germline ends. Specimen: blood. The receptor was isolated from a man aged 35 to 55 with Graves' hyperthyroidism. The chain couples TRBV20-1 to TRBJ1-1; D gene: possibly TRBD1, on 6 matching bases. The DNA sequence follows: TGCAGTGCTAGAGAAGGGGGGCTGGCTTTCTTT. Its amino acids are CSAREGGLAFF.